This TCR beta chain was identified in a study of blood T cell repertoires in COVID-19. Across the whole study: PBMCs, B-cell-depleted T cells, or T cells were the source of the cDNA or gDNA that made up the material.

Participants had their cohort set by participant-reported clinical history. Donors of Cohort 3 who recovered were those that had two negative PCRs, clearance, or symptom resolution. Per the authors' pipeline: From reference gene primer amplification, estimates of nucleated cell counts were derived. Sequenced by immunoSEQ multiplex PCR; TCRdb stores in-frame clones only, minus some. D and trimming were read from the DNA, whereas the V and J calls and clone size are those reported in that table. The sample includes 150,000 to 200,000 clones, almost 85% of them seen just once. Sample: PBMCs or T cells enriched from blood (not recorded which). This receptor was taken from a man in his forties or fifties who had recovered from COVID-19.

Here the CDR3 DNA reads TGTGCCGCCCGACAGGGGACCTATGGCTACACCTTC. It encodes CAARQGTYGYTF. The V call is TRBV6-5, the J call TRBJ1-2; 8 nucleotides line up with TRBD1. V gave up 11 bases and J gave up 4 bases; unmatched junction bases: 6. This CDR3 region has 12 residues. Germline values: CDR1 MNHEY, CDR2 SVGAGI.